This T cell receptor (beta chain) was sequenced for a study of blood T cell repertoires in COVID-19. Authors' methods: Amplified reference gene primers provided the basis for estimating nucleated cell counts. Produced via immunoSEQ multiplex PCR; TCRdb's table is partial and in-frame only. Clone size and V and J calls were adopted from that table, with D and trimming inferred from the DNA. The sample lists more than 95,000 clones, over 75% occurring once. CDR1 and CDR2 from the germline V gene are SNHLY and FYNNEI. The CDR3 is 15 residues long. Trimming took 3 bases from V and 0 from J, leaving 6 bases between them.

The sample consisted of peripheral blood. This TCR was recovered from a human donor in a cohort sampled during active COVID-19. J is TRBJ2-6 and V is TRBV2, with no clear D. CDR3 sequence (DNA): TGTGCCAGCAGTGAGTGGCCCTCTGGGGCCAACGTCCTGACTTTC. Its translation is CASSEWPSGANVLTF.